This entry lists 2 T cell receptor beta chains sequenced from one sample in a study of blood T cell repertoires in COVID-19. Profiled with immunoSEQ multiplex PCR; TCRdb holds only in-frame clones, not every one. The sample holds 15,000 to 20,000 clones, approximately 91% seen once. Source material: peripheral blood. These receptor sequences come from an elderly woman with COVID-19, enrolled during active disease.

This clone was observed a single time. This chain joins TRBV4-1 and TRBJ1-2, with 9 bases lining up with TRBD1. Germline loops: CDR1 MGHRA, CDR2 YSYEKL. The CDR3 runs 15 residues. Trimming cost V 3 bases and J 4 bases; bases outside gene matches: 6. The DNA for the CDR3 is TGCGCCAGCAGCCACCCCGGGACAGGGACCTATGGCTACACCTTC. Translated: CASSHPGTGTYGYTF.

V usage is TRBV6-5 and J usage is TRBJ1-1; D remains unclear. The CDR3 spans 14 residues. CDR1 and CDR2 from the germline V gene are MNHEY and SVGAGI. V was pared by 5 bases and J by 5 bases, with 15 bases between. This CDR3 is CASSLDRGETEAFF. CDR3 bases: TGTGCCAGCAGTCTTGACCGGGGAGAGACTGAAGCTTTCTTT.